This T cell receptor (beta chain) was identified during a study of T-cell reconstitution after alpha-beta-depleted transplantation in children. V was pared by 5 bases and J by 4 bases, with 3 bases of the junction left unmatched. The CDR3 runs 14 residues. Per germline, CDR1 MNHEY and CDR2 SVGEGT. This clonotype was observed a handful of times. TCRbeta library construction was performed incorporating unique molecular identifiers. TCRdb fed the PCR reads into MiXCR, producing one record per CDR3 protein. The sample holds fewer than 450,000 distinct CDR3 sequences, around 15% seen once. This chain joins TRBV6-2 or TRBV6-3 and TRBJ2-3; 10 bases agree with TRBD2. The TCR was taken from a male patient between 2 and 15 years old who had a stem cell transplant for acute lymphoblastic leukemia, so the T cells may come from the graft donor. Here the sequenced sample was PBMCs, mostly from graft donor cells, taken 360 days after TCRalphabeta/CD19-depleted stem cell transplant. CDR3 sequence (DNA): TGTGCCAGCAGTAGCGGGAGGGCCGCAGATACGCAGTATTTT. Its translation: CASSSGRAADTQYF.